This T cell receptor beta chain was sequenced in a study of OX40 agonist ivuxolimab in advanced cancers. As for the study in general: Across the patients, intravenous ivuxolimab was delivered every 2 weeks at 0.01 to 10 mg/kg. Whole-study findings and limits: Partial responders at 0.1-3.0 mg/kg had among the lowest clonal expansion. Researchers report that CD8+ T cells had, on average, more expanded clones than CD4+.

The CDR3 sequence is 14 residues long. V lost 4 bases, J lost 8 bases, and 5 bases stayed unmatched. Germline-derived CDR1 and CDR2 are KGHSH and LQKENI. It was autoimmune disease history or systemic immunosuppression that excluded patients. Notes on this clone: Its antigen remains unidentified.

The assay was immunoSEQ multiplex PCR, and TCRdb's table has in-frame clones only and misses some. The repertoire includes around 100,000 clones, around nine tenths of them detected once, and more than 0.25% sits in the top ten. The chain recombines TRBV18 with TRBJ1-4, with 9 bases that match TRBD1. This receptor was identified in an adult with an advanced solid tumor such as melanoma, head and neck, liver or kidney cancer. Sequenced here: CD4+ or CD8+ T cells sorted from blood, sampled in a trial of the OX40 agonist ivuxolimab. The CDR3: CASSRDRGKEKLFF. The CDR3 DNA follows: TGTGCCAGCTCACGCGACAGGGGGAAGGAAAAACTGTTTTTT.